Listed here are 19 T cell receptor beta chains from one sample, sequenced in a study of T cells in Graves' hyperthyroidism and ophthalmopathy. TCR beta CDR3 regions were amplified from RNA transcripts. Researchers ran a first-round RT-PCR on the TCR CDR3 using the HTBI primer set. From the multiplex PCR reads, TCRdb called clonotypes with MiXCR, one entry per CDR3 protein. The sample carries about 250,000 distinct CDR3 sequences, approximately 23% recorded once. The sample comprised blood. The source of these receptors is a woman aged 40 to 50 with Graves' ophthalmopathy.

This clonotype was observed many times. The V call is TRBV29-1, the J call TRBJ2-2; 12 positions match TRBD2. This CDR3 has 17 amino acids. Germline assignment: CDR1 SQVTM and CDR2 ANQGSEA. V shed 7 bases and J 4 bases; nucleotides not matched to a gene: 13. The CDR3, as DNA: TGCAGCGCACAAACTAGCGGGAGGCGATTACTCACCGGGGAGCTGTTTTTT. Translated: CSAQTSGRRLLTGELFF.

In its sample, this clonotype was seen many times. The genes are TRBV28 and TRBJ2-7; 7 nucleotides agree with TRBD1. Looked up from germline, CDR1 is MDHEN and CDR2 is SYDVKM. The CDR3 length is 15 residues. With V trimmed by 5 bases and J by 2 bases, 9 bases remained unmatched. CDR3 sequence reads: CASSRYWTGTYEQYF. CDR3 nucleotides: TGTGCCAGCAGTAGATACTGGACAGGAACCTACGAGCAGTACTTC.

This clonotype showed up just once. The chain combines TRBV25-1 with TRBJ2-7; either TRBD1 or TRBD2 may fit D (5 bases each). The V end was cut by 3 bases, the J end by 5 bases, with 17 bases between. CDR3 size: 15 residues. Germline V CDR1 and CDR2: MGHDK, SYGVNS. This chain's CDR3 is CASSDQRQREHEQYF. CDR3 in DNA: TGTGCCAGCAGTGATCAGAGACAGAGGGAACACGAGCAGTACTTC.

The chain recombines TRBV6-1 with TRBJ1-1, with D tentatively TRBD1 (5 bases). The CDR3 runs to 15 residues. Germline CDR1 reads MNHNS; CDR2 reads SASEGT. V was shortened by 7 bases and J by 7 bases, with 22 bases between the two germline ends. This CDR3 is CASTFGGGKDGEAFF. The DNA for the CDR3 is TGTGCCAGCACCTTTGGGGGGGGTAAGGATGGTGAAGCTTTCTTT.

On this clonotype: A much larger clone lies a single base off, so this may be a read error. The gene calls are TRBV3-1 and TRBJ2-2; D is undetermined. The CDR3 covers 15 residues. V was pared by 0 bases and J by 3 bases, with 8 bases between. From germline, CDR1 is LGHDT and CDR2 YNNKEL (reference sequence). CDR3: CASSQDHLHTGELFF. Written as DNA, the CDR3 is TGTGCCAGCAGCCAAGATCATTTGCACACCGGGGAGCTGTTTTTT.

This clonotype was counted ten times or more. The V call is TRBV7-3, the J call TRBJ1-6, with a weak D call TRBD1 (5 bases). The germline V gene encodes CDR1 SGHTA and CDR2 FQGTGA. The CDR3 is made up of 13 amino acids. V was trimmed by 1 base and J by 9 bases, leaving 7 bases between them. As DNA, the CDR3 is TGTGCCAGCAGCTTAAAAAGGGGTTCACCCCTCCACTTT. It codes for CASSLKRGSPLHF.

This clonotype has ten or more counts. This rearrangement joins TRBV25-1 to TRBJ2-2, with a tentative D call TRBD1 (5 bases). This CDR3 region has 14 residues. Germline assignment: CDR1 MGHDK and CDR2 SYGVNS. Trimming removed 6 bases from V and 0 bases from J, with 8 bases in between. CDR3 residues: CASRDTTNTGELFF. CDR3 DNA sequence: TGTGCCAGCAGGGACACCACGAACACCGGGGAGCTGTTTTTT.

The sample holds many counts of this clonotype. The chain is built from TRBV19 and TRBJ1-5; 9 nucleotides match TRBD1. Germline V gene data show CDR1 as LNHDA and CDR2 as SQIVND (reference sequence). The CDR3 runs 15 residues. With 6 bases clipped from V and 8 bases from J, the junction kept 11 bases outside the gene matches. CDR3 DNA sequence: TGTGCCAGTAGCCCAAAGGGACAGGGAAAAAAGCCCCAGCATTTT. This encodes CASSPKGQGKKPQHF.

This clonotype was seen many times. The J gene is TRBJ2-5, the V gene TRBV29-1; D tentatively fits TRBD1 or TRBD2 (5 bases each). Germline assignment: CDR1 SQVTM and CDR2 ANQGSEA. Trimming cost V 5 bases and J 4 bases, with 11 bases left between them. This CDR3 has 12 residues. The CDR3 is CSVLGALETQYF. The CDR3 DNA is TGCAGCGTTCTCGGGGCTCTAGAGACCCAGTACTTC.

This clonotype was observed at least ten times. This may stem from a read error, because a much larger clone lies one nucleotide away. The chain combines TRBV6-1 with TRBJ2-7, with D possibly TRBD2 on 6 matching bases. The CDR3 is 14 amino acids. Germline CDR1 MNHNS, CDR2 SASEGT. The CDR3, as DNA: TGTGCCAGCACCCAAGGCGGGGACTCCTACGGGCAGTACTTC. Its protein product is CASTQGGDSYGQYF.

V gene TRBV20-1 combines with J gene TRBJ1-2; no definite D call. The CDR3 is 13 amino acids. From germline, CDR1 is DFQATT and CDR2 SNEGSKA (reference sequence). V gave up 3 bases and J gave up 3 bases, with 11 bases separating them. The chain's CDR3 is CSARPPGHYGYTF. The CDR3 DNA reads as TGCAGTGCTAGGCCCCCGGGCCACTATGGCTACACCTTC.

This clonotype was observed many times. The chain is built from TRBV29-1 and TRBJ2-7; 8 positions match TRBD2. This CDR3 is built from 13 residues. CDR1 is SQVTM and CDR2 is ANQGSEA in the germline V gene. The ends lost 0 bases at V and 4 bases at J; junction bases unmatched: 2. The chain's CDR3 is CSVEDPSGYEQYF. CDR3 DNA: TGCAGCGTTGAAGACCCTAGCGGGTACGAGCAGTACTTC.

This clonotype occurred a few times. The chain uses TRBV12-3 or TRBV12-4 and TRBJ1-2; a possible D gene is TRBD1 (6 bases). The CDR3 contains 14 residues. Trimming left V 5 bases short and J 5 bases short, with 15 bases between. The CDR3 sequence: CASSPTGPAYGYTF. The CDR3 bases are TGTGCCAGCAGTCCAACAGGGCCTGCTTATGGCTACACCTTC.

The chain couples TRBV6-1 to TRBJ1-1, with D perhaps matching TRBD1 (5 bases). This CDR3 region has 11 residues. Trimming took 6 bases from V and 11 from J, leaving 13 bases between them. Germline assignment: CDR1 MNHNS and CDR2 SASEGT. CDR3 coding DNA: TGTGCCAGCAGCCTGCCGGGGCAGGCTTTCTTT. It specifies CASSLPGQAFF.

The chain recombines TRBV11-2 with TRBJ2-5, with 10 bases identical to TRBD2. Germline CDR1 is SGHAT and CDR2 is FQNNGV. With 3 bases clipped from V and 5 bases from J, the junction kept 3 bases outside the gene matches. The CDR3 extends over 14 amino acids. CDR3 loop: CASSFPTSGETQYF. CDR3 nucleotides: TGTGCCAGCAGCTTTCCGACTAGCGGGGAGACCCAGTACTTC.

This clonotype was seen repeatedly, ten times or more. A much larger clone differs from this one at a single base, so this may be a read error. The rearrangement links TRBV29-1 to TRBJ2-7; 8 bases are a match to TRBD2. CDR1 SQVTM and CDR2 ANQGSEA come from the germline V gene. Trimming at V came to 3 bases and at J to 8 bases, leaving 12 bases not matched to a gene. This CDR3 contains 14 residues. The CDR3 protein is CSVEGAGESYKQYF. CDR3 DNA: TGCAGCGTTGAGGGAGCGGGAGAGTCGTACAAGCAGTACTTC.

V and J are TRBV20-1 and TRBJ2-2; D is perhaps TRBD2 (6 bases). This CDR3 is built from 17 residues. Trimming stripped 0 bases from V and 2 bases from J, with 16 bases between. The germline V gene encodes CDR1 DFQATT and CDR2 SNEGSKA (reference sequence). In DNA, the CDR3 is TGCAGTGCTAGAGATGTTTTCTGGGGGGATAACACCGGGGAGCTGTTTTTT. This codes for CSARDVFWGDNTGELFF.

V and J are TRBV20-1 and TRBJ2-5; 7 bases agree with TRBD1. CDR1 is DFQATT, CDR2 SNEGSKA, per germline (reference sequence). CDR3 length: 14 amino acids. V was clipped by 5 bases and J by 2 bases; unmatched bases: 8. The CDR3: CSAGRGQTQETQYF. For the CDR3, the DNA is TGCAGTGCTGGCCGGGGACAGACGCAAGAGACCCAGTACTTC.

This clonotype was seen ten or more times. The germline gene is not matched at one end of the junction; a read error may be the cause. V and J are TRBV20-1 and TRBJ1-3; D is possibly TRBD1 (5 bases). The CDR3 runs 12 residues. Germline lookup yields CDR1 DFQATT and CDR2 SNEGSKA (reference sequence). The CDR3 nucleotides read TGCAGTGCTAGAGATCTTGGGGGGGACCTCTTTTTT. Translating it yields CSARDLGGDLFF.